Shown below are 31 T cell receptor beta chains from a single sample sequenced in a study of graft-versus-host responses after intestinal transplantation. The table came from immunoSEQ multiplex PCR; TCRdb's copy has only in-frame clones and leaves some out. The table lists about 98,000 clones, around 88% of them singletons, with more than 1.4% in the top ten. The specimen comprised PBMCs, sampled 255 days after intestinal transplant. These receptors were collected from a human patient who received an intestinal transplant, so some T cells may come from the graft donor.

The chain employs TRBV6-5 and TRBJ2-3, with no clear D. The germline CDR1 and CDR2 sequences are MNHEY and SVGAGI. Trimming shortened V by 0 bases and J by 5 bases, and 9 bases separated the two germline ends. CDR3 length: 14 residues. The CDR3 DNA sequence: TGTGCCAGCAGTTACTCGCCCGACGAAGATACGCAGTATTTT. Translation: CASSYSPDEDTQYF.

The J gene is TRBJ1-1, the V gene TRBV29-1, with TRBD1 as a possible D gene (6 bases). The CDR3 sequence is 14 residues long. The V end was cut by 5 bases, the J end by 0 bases, with 13 bases between. In germline, CDR1 is SQVTM, CDR2 ANQGSEA. CDR3 bases: TGCAGCGTTATTCCGGGGGCGGTGAACACTGAAGCTTTCTTT. Translation gives CSVIPGAVNTEAFF.

By sample fraction, this clone is medium-sized (0.01 to 0.1%). The chain has TRBV28 and TRBJ2-1; D gene uncertain. The CDR3 is 14 residues long. V was shortened by 2 bases and J by 7 bases, with 12 bases between the two germline ends. CDR1 is MDHEN, CDR2 SYDVKM, per germline. For the CDR3, the DNA is TGTGCCAGCAGTTTAAGGGAAGACCAGAATGAGCAGTTCTTC. Its translation: CASSLREDQNEQFF.

The V and J genes are TRBV7-9 and TRBJ2-7, with D unclear. V was cut by 2 bases and J by 7 bases, with 12 bases left in between. The CDR3 sequence is 13 residues long. CDR1 and CDR2 from the germline V gene are SEHNR and FQNEAQ (reference sequence). CDR3 nucleotides: TGTGCCAGCAGCTTAACCACCTTGGGGGAGCAGTACGTC. Translation gives CASSLTTLGEQYV.

This chain connects TRBV6-5 to TRBJ2-3, with 11 bases identical to TRBD1. The CDR3 extends over 15 amino acids. With V trimmed by 4 bases and J by 10 bases, 10 bases remained unmatched. Germline V lookup: CDR1 MNHEY, CDR2 SVGAGI. The CDR3 DNA is TGTGCCAGCAGTTCGGGCGCGGGACAGGGGGTTTCGCAGTATTTT. As protein: CASSSGAGQGVSQYF.

The chain carries TRBV5-1 and TRBJ2-7; 9 bases are a match to TRBD1. The ends lost 4 bases at V and 2 bases at J; junction bases unmatched: 4. This CDR3 comprises 14 residues. The V gene's germline CDR1 is SGHRS and CDR2 YFSETQ. The CDR3 reads CASSLDRGPYEQYF. In DNA, the CDR3 is TGCGCCAGCAGCCTGGACAGGGGCCCCTACGAGCAGTACTTC.

The chain has TRBV28 and TRBJ2-3; D is possibly TRBD2 (5 bases). Germline-derived CDR1 and CDR2 are MDHEN and SYDVKM. The CDR3 totals 18 residues. The ends were cut back, 1 base at V and 4 bases at J, with 21 bases in the middle. The CDR3 sequence is CASSLLSGGVGLADTQYF. The CDR3 bases are TGTGCCAGCAGTTTATTGAGCGGCGGAGTGGGGTTAGCAGATACGCAGTATTTT.

V and J are TRBV6-5 and TRBJ1-2, with D possibly being TRBD1 (5 bases). This CDR3 is built from 14 residues. V was pared by 4 bases and J by 8 bases, with 17 bases between. Germline V gene sequence: CDR1 MNHEY, CDR2 SVGAGI. In nucleotides, the CDR3 is TGTGCCAGCAGTTCCCCCGGGACTCTTTGGGGCTACACCTTC. It translates to CASSSPGTLWGYTF.

The chain employs TRBV4-1 and TRBJ2-7, with TRBD2 matching 8 bases. The CDR3 has 21 residues. The V gene end was trimmed by 4 bases and the J gene end by 0 bases; junction bases not matched to a gene: 23. CDR1 MGHRA and CDR2 YSYEKL come from the germline V gene. The CDR3, as DNA: TGCGCCAGCAGCCTAATATGGGCCGGGACTAGACTCAGTATGAGCTCCTACGAGCAGTACTTC. Amino acids: CASSLIWAGTRLSMSSYEQYF.

V gene TRBV7-2 combines with J gene TRBJ2-1; D not resolved. V was clipped by 0 bases and J by 7 bases, with 10 bases between them. CDR1 SGHTA and CDR2 FQGNSA come from the germline V gene. This CDR3 contains 14 residues. In DNA form, the CDR3 reads TGTGCCAGCAGCTTAGCGCTATATGGGAATGAGCAGTTCTTC. Its protein product is CASSLALYGNEQFF.

The genes are TRBV6-5 and TRBJ2-7; D call uncertain. This CDR3 has 14 amino acids. Germline CDR1 and CDR2: MNHEY and SVGAGI. V was clipped by 6 bases and J by 3 bases, with 15 bases between them. The CDR3 DNA reads as TGTGCCAGCAGGTACAGTCTCTCGGGCTACGAGCAGTACTTC. As protein: CASRYSLSGYEQYF.

The rearrangement links TRBV7-9 to TRBJ1-4; D not certain. Trimming cost V 5 bases and J 4 bases, with 11 bases left between them. Germline V gene lookup returns CDR1 SEHNR and CDR2 FQNEAQ (reference sequence). CDR3 size: 14 residues. The CDR3, as DNA: TGTGCCAGCAGCCATCCCCAGAATAATGAAAAACTGTTTTTT. This sequence encodes CASSHPQNNEKLFF.

This clone was seen only a few times. The chain couples TRBV19 to TRBJ1-2; D might be TRBD1 (5 bases). Trimming took off 3 bases at V and 6 bases at J, with 20 bases between the two ends. Per germline, CDR1 LNHDA and CDR2 SQIVND (reference sequence). The CDR3 is 16 residues long. This CDR3 reads CASSIYGATTLDGYTF. The CDR3 region has the DNA TGTGCCAGTAGTATTTATGGGGCTACAACTCTCGATGGCTACACCTTC.

The rearrangement joins TRBV5-6 to TRBJ2-7; tentatively, D is TRBD2 (6 bases). Trimming left V 0 bases short and J 12 bases short, with 13 bases between. CDR3 length equals 12 residues. Germline loops: CDR1 SGHDT, CDR2 YYEEEE. The CDR3 here is CASSLGGRIGYF. For the CDR3, the DNA is TGTGCCAGCAGCTTGGGAGGGAGGATTGGGTACTTC.

This clone occurred a few times. The genes are TRBV5-8 and TRBJ2-7; 7 bases are shared with TRBD1. Trimming took 5 bases from V and 3 from J; bases not matched to a gene: 14. The germline gives CDR1 SGHTS, CDR2 YDEGEE. This CDR3 has 16 residues. This CDR3 is CASRDHRGWILYEQYF. DNA for the CDR3: TGTGCCAGCAGAGACCACAGGGGATGGATACTCTACGAGCAGTACTTC.

The rearrangement uses TRBV10-3 and TRBJ2-3; D is unresolved. The length of the CDR3 is 12 residues. V lost 2 bases and J 6 bases, leaving 6 bases between the germline ends. CDR1 and CDR2 from the germline V gene are ENHRY and SYGVKD. The DNA for the CDR3 is TGTGCCATCAGTGAGGTGGCGGATACGCAGTATTTT. This gives the protein CAISEVADTQYF.

The gene calls are TRBV5-1 and TRBJ2-7, with 10 bases that match TRBD1. This CDR3 region has 14 residues. V lost 4 bases to trimming and J lost 4 bases; unmatched junction nucleotides: 5. Germline CDR1 and CDR2: SGHRS and YFSETQ. The CDR3 is CASSVGQGFYEQYF. For the CDR3, the DNA is TGCGCCAGCAGCGTGGGACAGGGGTTTTACGAGCAGTACTTC.

This clone was picked up one time. The gene calls are TRBV27 and TRBJ2-4, with a tentative D call TRBD1 (6 bases). This CDR3 has 15 amino acids. Trimming shortened V by 7 bases and J by 1 base, and 14 bases separated the two germline ends. Germline V lookup: CDR1 MNHEY, CDR2 SMNVEV (reference sequence). CDR3 coding DNA: TGTGCCAGCAAGGAGGTCGGACAGGCCAAAAACATTCAGTACTTC. It encodes CASKEVGQAKNIQYF.

This chain uses TRBV11-2 with TRBJ2-1; D is perhaps TRBD1 or TRBD2 (5 bases each). The V gene's germline CDR1 is SGHAT and CDR2 FQNNGV. CDR3 length equals 17 residues. Trimming pared 5 bases from V and 2 bases from J, leaving 19 bases between. The CDR3 DNA reads TGTGCCAGCAGCCTAACCGGGACCACGTACGCCTACAATGAGCAGTTCTTC. It translates to CASSLTGTTYAYNEQFF.

This chain links TRBV5-6 with TRBJ2-7; 9 nucleotides line up with TRBD1. V lost 5 bases, J lost 2 bases, and 8 bases stayed unmatched. The V gene's germline CDR1 is SGHDT and CDR2 YYEEEE. This CDR3 region has 15 residues. DNA of the CDR3: TGTGCCAGCAGTCACCGCGGGACAGGGACCTACGAGCAGTACTTC. Translation gives CASSHRGTGTYEQYF. The whole variable domain, remainder taken from reference TRBV5-6 and TRBJ2-7, is DAGVTQSPTHLIKTRGQQVTLRCSPKSGHDTVSWYQQALGQGPQFIFQYYEEEERQRGNFPDRFSGHQFPNYSSELNVNALLLGDSALYLCASSHRGTGTYEQYFGPGTRLTVT.

The V gene is TRBV27, the J gene TRBJ2-1; D is ambiguous. Looked up from germline, CDR1 is MNHEY and CDR2 is SMNVEV (reference sequence). The V gene lost 1 base and the J gene lost 4 bases, with 20 bases spanning the gap. The CDR3 length is 18 residues. CDR3 residues: CASSLFPPGRNAYNEQFF. The CDR3 region has the DNA TGTGCCAGCAGTTTATTTCCCCCGGGCAGGAACGCTTACAATGAGCAGTTCTTC.

This chain uses TRBV18 with TRBJ1-2; possible D gene TRBD1, 5 bases. V was pared by 8 bases and J by 4 bases, with 17 bases between. Germline V gives CDR1 KGHSH, CDR2 LQKENI. This CDR3 comprises 14 residues. CDR3 in DNA: TGTGCCAGCACGTCCCGGGACGGTCCCTATGGCTACACCTTC. It is translated as CASTSRDGPYGYTF. The variable domain in full, with the rest retrieved from reference TRBV18 and TRBJ1-2, is NAGVMQNPRHLVRRRGQEARLRCSPMKGHSHVYWYRQLPEEGLKFMVYLQKENIIDESGMPKERFSAEFPKEGPSILRIQQVVRGDSAAYFCASTSRDGPYGYTFGSGTRLTVV.

This sequence joins TRBV14 and TRBJ1-2; TRBD1 matches 9 bases. The CDR3 sequence is 16 residues long. J gave up 2 bases and V 5 bases, and 9 bases lay outside the gene matches. CDR1 SGHDN and CDR2 FVKESK come from the germline V gene. CDR3 in amino acids: CASSTVGTGRNYGYTF. The CDR3 region has the DNA TGTGCCAGCAGCACGGTCGGGACAGGGAGGAACTATGGCTACACCTTC.

The chain combines TRBV6-5 with TRBJ2-5; TRBD1 or TRBD2 may be the D gene (5 bases each). V lost 8 bases and J 5 bases, leaving 18 bases between the germline ends. The CDR3 has 14 residues. Germline V lookup: CDR1 MNHEY, CDR2 SVGAGI. The CDR3 DNA follows: TGTGCCAGCGCCCCGGGTACTGGGGGTGAGACCCAGTACTTC. Its translation is CASAPGTGGETQYF.

This clone came up once. The chain is built from TRBV9 and TRBJ1-1, with 7 positions matching TRBD1. The CDR3 is 16 residues long. The J segment lost 0 bases and the V segment lost 3 bases, leaving 8 bases of the junction unmatched. Germline CDR1 is SGDLS and CDR2 is YYNGEE. CDR3 nucleotides: TGTGCCAGCAGCGCCCCGACAGGGAGCATGAACACTGAAGCTTTCTTT. Residues: CASSAPTGSMNTEAFF.

About this clone: An end of the junction differs from the germline gene, which may be a read error. V gene TRBV28 combines with J gene TRBJ2-7; 7 nucleotides agree with TRBD1. The CDR3 spans 15 residues. CDR1 and CDR2 from the germline V gene are MDHEN and SYDVKM. CDR3 coding DNA: TGTGCCAGCAATCTAGGGGGCTTAAGCTCCTACGGGCAGTACTTC. This codes for CASNLGGLSSYGQYF.

The chain uses TRBV14 and TRBJ2-3, with D unclear. The CDR3 contains 13 residues. Per the germline V gene, CDR1 is SGHDN and CDR2 is FVKESK. V lost 5 bases and J lost 1, with 7 bases in between. CDR3 loop: CASSSLGTDTQYF. The CDR3 DNA sequence: TGTGCCAGCAGCTCCCTTGGCACAGATACGCAGTATTTT.

The chain carries TRBV28 and TRBJ1-5, with D perhaps TRBD1 (6 bases). Trimming cost V 0 bases and J 0 bases, with 12 bases left between them. The CDR3 length is 17 residues. CDR1 MDHEN and CDR2 SYDVKM come from the germline V gene. CDR3 coding DNA: TGTGCCAGCAGTTTATGGCTACAGGGATATAGCAATCAGCCCCAGCATTTT. It is translated as CASSLWLQGYSNQPQHF.

The rearrangement uses TRBV5-1 and TRBJ2-3; perhaps TRBD1 as D (5 bases). The CDR3 extends over 18 amino acids. Germline V CDR1 and CDR2: SGHRS, YFSETQ. Trimming removed 2 bases at V and 3 bases at J, with 22 bases between. As DNA, the CDR3 is TGCGCCAGCAGCTTTAGGGGCGCAGGGATTATTGGGACAGATACGCAGTATTTT. Translating it yields CASSFRGAGIIGTDTQYF.

The rearrangement joins TRBV18 to TRBJ1-5; D is perhaps TRBD1 (5 bases). This CDR3 has 15 residues. V lost 4 bases to trimming and J lost 4 bases, with 14 bases between them. From germline, CDR1 is KGHSH and CDR2 LQKENI. For the CDR3, the DNA is TGTGCCAGCTCACGCGCGACAGAACTTAATCAGCCCCAGCATTTT. It translates to CASSRATELNQPQHF.

In regard to this clone: Other DNA sequences within the sample encode an identical CDR3. V usage is TRBV7-6 and J usage is TRBJ2-5; no clear D. Germline V gives CDR1 SGHVS, CDR2 FNYEAQ. Trimming left V 0 bases short and J 4 bases short, with 3 bases between. The CDR3 consists of 12 residues. CDR3 sequence: CASSLAGETQYF. CDR3 in DNA: TGTGCCAGCAGCTTAGCCGGAGAGACCCAGTACTTC. Complete variable domain (other parts from reference TRBV7-6 and TRBJ2-5): GAGVSQSPRYKVTKRGQDVALRCDPISGHVSLYWYRQALGQGPEFLTYFNYEAQQDKSGLPNDRFSAERPEGSISTLTIQRTEQRDSAMYRCASSLAGETQYFGPGTRLLVL.